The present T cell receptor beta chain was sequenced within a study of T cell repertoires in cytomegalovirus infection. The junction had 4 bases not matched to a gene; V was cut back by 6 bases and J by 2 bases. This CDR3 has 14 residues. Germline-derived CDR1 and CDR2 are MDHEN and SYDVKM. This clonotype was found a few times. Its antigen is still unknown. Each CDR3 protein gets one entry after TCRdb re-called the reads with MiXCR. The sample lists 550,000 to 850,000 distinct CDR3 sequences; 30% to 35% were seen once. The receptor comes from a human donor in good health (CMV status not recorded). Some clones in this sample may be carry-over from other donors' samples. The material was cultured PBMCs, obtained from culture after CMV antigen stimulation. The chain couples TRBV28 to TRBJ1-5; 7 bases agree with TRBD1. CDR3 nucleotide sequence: TGTGCCAGCAGCCAGGGGGTCGGCAATCAGCCCCAGCATTTT. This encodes CASSQGVGNQPQHF.